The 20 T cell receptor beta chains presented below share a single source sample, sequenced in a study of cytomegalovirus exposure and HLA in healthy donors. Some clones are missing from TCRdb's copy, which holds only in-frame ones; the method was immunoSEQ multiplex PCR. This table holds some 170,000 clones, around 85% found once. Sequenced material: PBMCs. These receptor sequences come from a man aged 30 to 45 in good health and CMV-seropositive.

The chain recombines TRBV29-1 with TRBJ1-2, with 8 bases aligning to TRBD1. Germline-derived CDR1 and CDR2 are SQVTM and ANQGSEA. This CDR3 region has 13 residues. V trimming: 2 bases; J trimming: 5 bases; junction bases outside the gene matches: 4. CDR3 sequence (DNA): TGCAGCGTTGAACAGGGGGCAGGGTATGGCTACACCTTC. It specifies CSVEQGAGYGYTF.

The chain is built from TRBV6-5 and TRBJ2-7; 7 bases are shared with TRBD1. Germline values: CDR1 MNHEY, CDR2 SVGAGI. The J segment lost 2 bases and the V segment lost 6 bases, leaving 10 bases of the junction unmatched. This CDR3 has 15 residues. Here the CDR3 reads CASRPFGQAPYEQYF. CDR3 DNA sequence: TGTGCCAGCAGGCCTTTTGGACAGGCCCCCTACGAGCAGTACTTC.

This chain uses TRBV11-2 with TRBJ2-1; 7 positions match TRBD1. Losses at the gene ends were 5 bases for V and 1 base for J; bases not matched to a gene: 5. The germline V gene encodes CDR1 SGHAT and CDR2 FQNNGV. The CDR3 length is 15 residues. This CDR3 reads CASSLGTDSYNEQFF. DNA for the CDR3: TGTGCCAGCAGCCTAGGGACAGATTCCTACAATGAGCAGTTCTTC.

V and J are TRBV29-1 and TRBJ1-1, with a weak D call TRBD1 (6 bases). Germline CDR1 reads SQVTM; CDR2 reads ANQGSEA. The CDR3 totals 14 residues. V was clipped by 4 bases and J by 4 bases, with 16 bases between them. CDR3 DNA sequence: TGCAGCGTTGTTCGAGCAGGGGCGCCCACTGAAGCTTTCTTT. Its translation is CSVVRAGAPTEAFF.

CDR3 DNA: TGTGCCAGCAGCGTGAGCCAGGCGAGCTCCTACGAGCAGTACTTC. Encoded protein: CASSVSQASSYEQYF. This chain links TRBV9 with TRBJ2-7; D call uncertain. The CDR3 sequence is 15 residues long. The V gene lost 2 bases and the J gene lost 0 bases, with 12 bases spanning the gap. CDR1 SGDLS and CDR2 YYNGEE come from the germline V gene.

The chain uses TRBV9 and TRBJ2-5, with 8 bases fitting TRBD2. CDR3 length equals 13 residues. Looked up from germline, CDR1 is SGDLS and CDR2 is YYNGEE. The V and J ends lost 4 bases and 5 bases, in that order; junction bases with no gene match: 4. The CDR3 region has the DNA TGTGCCAGCAGCTCCGGGGGGGTGGAGACCCAGTACTTC. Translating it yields CASSSGGVETQYF. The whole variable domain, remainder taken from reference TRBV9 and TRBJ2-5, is DSGVTQTPKHLITATGQRVTLRCSPRSGDLSVYWYQQSLDQGLQFLIQYYNGEERAKGNILERFSAQQFPDLHSELNLSSLELGDSALYFCASSSGGVETQYFGPGTRLLVL.

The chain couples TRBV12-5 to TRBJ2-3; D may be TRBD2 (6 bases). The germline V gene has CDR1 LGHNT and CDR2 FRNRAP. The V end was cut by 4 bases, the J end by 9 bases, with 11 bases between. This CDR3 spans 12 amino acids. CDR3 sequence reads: CASGWGEGTQYF. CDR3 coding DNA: TGTGCTAGTGGTTGGGGGGAAGGAACGCAGTATTTT.

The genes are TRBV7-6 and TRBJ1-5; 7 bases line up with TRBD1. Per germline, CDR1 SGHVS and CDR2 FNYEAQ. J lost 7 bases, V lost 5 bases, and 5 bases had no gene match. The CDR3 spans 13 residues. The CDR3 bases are TGTGCCAGCAGCCCTACAGGGGTGCAGCCCCAGCATTTT. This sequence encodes CASSPTGVQPQHF.

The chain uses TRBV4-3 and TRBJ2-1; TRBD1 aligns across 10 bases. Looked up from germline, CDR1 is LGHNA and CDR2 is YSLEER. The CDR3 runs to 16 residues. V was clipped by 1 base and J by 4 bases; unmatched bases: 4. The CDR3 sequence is CASSQAGTGDYNEQFF. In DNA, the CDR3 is TGCGCCAGCAGCCAAGCCGGGACAGGGGATTACAATGAGCAGTTCTTC.

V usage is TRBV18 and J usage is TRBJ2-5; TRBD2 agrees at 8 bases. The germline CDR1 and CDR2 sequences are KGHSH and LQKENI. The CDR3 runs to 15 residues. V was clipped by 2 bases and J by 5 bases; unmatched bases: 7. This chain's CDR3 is CASSPRPPGGETQYF. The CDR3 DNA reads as TGTGCCAGCTCACCAAGGCCCCCGGGGGGGGAGACCCAGTACTTC.

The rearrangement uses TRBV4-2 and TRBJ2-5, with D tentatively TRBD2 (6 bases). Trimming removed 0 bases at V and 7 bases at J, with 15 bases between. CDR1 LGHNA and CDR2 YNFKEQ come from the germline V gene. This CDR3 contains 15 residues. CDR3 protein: CASSQERLGRGTQYF. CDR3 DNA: TGTGCCAGCAGCCAAGAGAGACTAGGTCGTGGGACCCAGTACTTC.

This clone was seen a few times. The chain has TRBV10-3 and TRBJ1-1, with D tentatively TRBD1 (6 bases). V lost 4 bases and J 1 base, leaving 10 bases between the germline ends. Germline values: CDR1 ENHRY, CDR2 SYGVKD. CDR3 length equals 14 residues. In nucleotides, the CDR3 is TGTGCCATCAGTGGGTTAGGGGGGAACACTGAAGCTTTCTTT. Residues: CAISGLGGNTEAFF.

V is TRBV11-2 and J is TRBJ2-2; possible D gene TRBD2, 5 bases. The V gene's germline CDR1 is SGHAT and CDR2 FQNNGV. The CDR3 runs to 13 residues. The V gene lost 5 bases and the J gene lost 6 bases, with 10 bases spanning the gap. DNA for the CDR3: TGTGCCAGCAGCCCGGCGGGCGCCGGGGAGCTGTTTTTT. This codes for CASSPAGAGELFF.

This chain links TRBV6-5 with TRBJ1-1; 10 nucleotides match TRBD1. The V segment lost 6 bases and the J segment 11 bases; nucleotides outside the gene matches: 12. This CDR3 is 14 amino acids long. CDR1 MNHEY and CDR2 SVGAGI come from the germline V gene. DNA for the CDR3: TGTGCCAGCAGCCACGGGACAGGGGCGGCGCGGGCTTTCTTT. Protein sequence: CASSHGTGAARAFF.

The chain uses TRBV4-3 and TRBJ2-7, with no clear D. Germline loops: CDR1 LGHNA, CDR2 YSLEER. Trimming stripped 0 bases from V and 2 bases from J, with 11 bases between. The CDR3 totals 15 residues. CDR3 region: CASSQDVVPAYEQYF. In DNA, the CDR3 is TGCGCCAGCAGCCAAGATGTGGTCCCGGCCTACGAGCAGTACTTC.

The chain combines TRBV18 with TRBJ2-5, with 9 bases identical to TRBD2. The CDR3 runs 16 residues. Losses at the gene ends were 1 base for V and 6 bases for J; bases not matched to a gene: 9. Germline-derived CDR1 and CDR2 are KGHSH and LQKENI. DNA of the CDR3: TGTGCCAGCTCACCACTTCCTAGCGGGGAAGGGAAGACCCAGTACTTC. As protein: CASSPLPSGEGKTQYF.

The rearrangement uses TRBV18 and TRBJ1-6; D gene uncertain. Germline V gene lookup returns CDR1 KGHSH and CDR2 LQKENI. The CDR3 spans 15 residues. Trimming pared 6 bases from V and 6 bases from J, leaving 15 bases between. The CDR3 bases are TGTGCCAGCTCGCGGTACGGAGGGTCTAATTCACCCCTCCACTTT. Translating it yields CASSRYGGSNSPLHF. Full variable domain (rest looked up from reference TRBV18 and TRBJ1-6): NAGVMQNPRHLVRRRGQEARLRCSPMKGHSHVYWYRQLPEEGLKFMVYLQKENIIDESGMPKERFSAEFPKEGPSILRIQQVVRGDSAAYFCASSRYGGSNSPLHFGNGTRLTVT.

The CDR3, as DNA: TGCACCAAACGACAAGGGGCTAATGAAAAACTGTTTTTT. Its translation: CTKRQGANEKLFF. The chain uses TRBV29-1 and TRBJ1-4; D may be TRBD1 (5 bases). Germline CDR1 SQVTM, CDR2 ANQGSEA. The CDR3 has 13 residues.

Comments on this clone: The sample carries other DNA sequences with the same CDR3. In DNA, the CDR3 is TGTGCCAGCAGCTTGGGAAGGGGGGGCTACGAGCAGTACTTC. Translated: CASSLGRGGYEQYF. The chain recombines TRBV11-2 with TRBJ2-7; the D gene is possibly TRBD2 (7 bases). This CDR3 has 14 residues. Germline CDR1 reads SGHAT; CDR2 reads FQNNGV. V shed 3 bases and J shed 3 bases, with 12 bases lying between them.

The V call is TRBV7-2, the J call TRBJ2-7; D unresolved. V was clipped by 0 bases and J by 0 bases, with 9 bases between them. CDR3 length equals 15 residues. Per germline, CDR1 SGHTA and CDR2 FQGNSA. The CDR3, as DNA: TGTGCCAGCAGCTTAGCTTCCCAGGTCTCCTACGAGCAGTACTTC. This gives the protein CASSLASQVSYEQYF.